This TCR beta chain was captured in a study of blood T cell repertoires in COVID-19. V shed 4 bases, J shed 6 bases, and the junction held 7 bases outside the gene matches. Germline assignment: CDR1 MNHEY and CDR2 SVGAGI. The CDR3 covers 15 residues. The data were produced by immunoSEQ multiplex PCR, yet TCRdb's version contains in-frame clones alone and is incomplete. This sample has 35,000 to 55,000 clones, with 90% found just once. The origin of this receptor is a man in his 70s with active COVID-19. The sample consisted of peripheral blood. This chain uses TRBV6-5 with TRBJ2-1, with TRBD2 matching 9 bases. The CDR3 loop is CASSSAGGPGNEQFF. The CDR3 DNA reads as TGTGCCAGCAGTTCTGCGGGGGGGCCCGGCAATGAGCAGTTCTTC.